The 23 T cell receptor beta chains below were found in one sample sequenced in a study of blood T cell repertoires in COVID-19. TCRdb keeps only in-frame clones here, not all; method: immunoSEQ multiplex PCR. Of 160,000 or so clones listed, approximately 87% are singletons. The sequencing input was peripheral blood. These receptors all come from a woman aged 65 to 85 with acute or convalescent COVID-19.

This chain joins TRBV19 and TRBJ1-2, with D hard to call. The ends were cut back, 6 bases at V and 2 bases at J, with 7 bases in the middle. The CDR3 totals 12 residues. The germline CDR1 and CDR2 sequences are LNHDA and SQIVND (reference sequence). This chain's CDR3 is CASRGGNYGYTF. Here the CDR3 DNA reads TGTGCCAGTAGGGGAGGAAACTATGGCTACACCTTC.

The rearrangement joins TRBV30 to TRBJ1-6; TRBD1 matches 7 bases. Germline loops: CDR1 GTSNPN, CDR2 SVGIG (reference sequence). The CDR3 loop spans 15 amino acids. J lost 9 bases, V lost 1 base, and 9 bases had no gene match. CDR3 sequence: CAWSGRTGESSPLHF. CDR3 DNA: TGTGCCTGGAGTGGCCGGACAGGAGAAAGTTCACCCCTCCACTTT.

This clone came up a few times. This chain joins TRBV2 and TRBJ1-6, with D unresolved. This CDR3 has 15 residues. V lost 1 base to trimming and J lost 7 bases, with 11 bases between them. The germline V gene has CDR1 SNHLY and CDR2 FYNNEI. The DNA of the CDR3 is TGTGCCAGCAGTGAAGTCCGAGGGCAGAATTCACCCCTCCACTTT. Protein sequence: CASSEVRGQNSPLHF.

The rearrangement links TRBV24-1 to TRBJ1-1; D perhaps matches TRBD1 (6 bases). Germline CDR1 KGHDR, CDR2 SFDVKD. Deletions cut 9 bases from V and 5 bases from J, with 15 bases between. CDR3 length equals 13 residues. The CDR3 DNA reads as TGTGCCACCCGAACAGGGACGGCGACTGAAGCTTTCTTT. It specifies CATRTGTATEAFF.

The chain joins TRBV7-8 to TRBJ1-2; weak D call: TRBD1 (6 bases). There are 18 residues in the CDR3. Trimming removed 0 bases at V and 4 bases at J, with 21 bases between. Germline loops: CDR1 SGHVS, CDR2 FQNEAQ. The CDR3 nucleotides are TGTGCCAGCAGCTTAGCGCAAATCACAGGGTCTCGCCCCTATGGCTACACCTTC. Its translation: CASSLAQITGSRPYGYTF.

The chain uses TRBV7-9 and TRBJ2-1; D may be TRBD2 (7 bases). The germline V gene encodes CDR1 SEHNR and CDR2 FQNEAQ (reference sequence). Deletions cut 1 base from V and 8 bases from J, with 21 bases between. This CDR3 is 17 amino acids long. CDR3 nucleotides: TGTGCCAGCAGCTTAGGAGGGGGGGCAGGTGTTTTGTATGAGCAGTTCTTC. It specifies CASSLGGGAGVLYEQFF.

This clone appeared a single time. The chain uses TRBV4-3 and TRBJ1-1, with TRBD1 matching 7 bases. This CDR3 has 15 residues. After removal of 1 base from V and 0 bases from J, the junction contained 2 bases not matched to a gene. Germline V gene lookup returns CDR1 LGHNA and CDR2 YSLEER. CDR3 amino acids: CASSQVQGLNTEAFF. CDR3 bases: TGCGCCAGCAGCCAAGTACAGGGGCTGAACACTGAAGCTTTCTTT.

This chain links TRBV19 with TRBJ1-4; 7 bases map to TRBD1. The CDR3 loop spans 15 amino acids. V lost 3 bases to trimming and J lost 7 bases; unmatched junction nucleotides: 8. CDR1 and CDR2 (germline): LNHDA, SQIVND (reference sequence). CDR3 DNA: TGTGCCAGTAGTATGTATGGGACAGCCGTTGAAAAACTGTTTTTT. It translates to CASSMYGTAVEKLFF.

This sequence joins TRBV7-9 and TRBJ2-1, with D perhaps matching TRBD2 (5 bases). With 2 bases removed from V and 10 bases from J, the gap between germline ends came to 9 bases. Germline V lookup: CDR1 SEHNR, CDR2 FQNEAQ (reference sequence). This CDR3 comprises 12 residues. The CDR3 spells CASSLPLGEQFF. The DNA for the CDR3 is TGTGCCAGCAGCTTACCACTAGGGGAGCAGTTCTTC.

DNA for the CDR3: TGTGCCAGCAGCTTAGGAGGGATAGGCAATCAGCCCCAGCATTTT. Translating gives CASSLGGIGNQPQHF. The chain is built from TRBV7-9 and TRBJ1-5; D is unclear. Germline V gene sequence: CDR1 SEHNR, CDR2 FQNEAQ (reference sequence). The CDR3 contains 15 residues. V was cut by 1 base and J by 2 bases, with 9 bases left in between.

CDR3 residues: CASSDITVNNQPQHF. The CDR3 DNA is TGTGCCAGCAGTGATATTACAGTGAACAATCAGCCCCAGCATTTT. This sequence joins TRBV2 and TRBJ1-5; no reliable D call. This CDR3 spans 15 amino acids. V was cut by 3 bases and J by 3 bases, with 12 bases left in between. Germline assignment: CDR1 SNHLY and CDR2 FYNNEI.

CDR3 nucleotide sequence: TGTGCCAGCAGCCTCAGAGAGCAGGGCGGCGAGCAGTACTTC. Its protein is CASSLREQGGEQYF. The gene calls are TRBV13 and TRBJ2-7, with a weak D call TRBD1 (5 bases). Germline CDR1 is PRHDT and CDR2 is FYEKMQ (reference sequence). The V gene lost 5 bases and the J gene lost 6 bases, with 17 bases spanning the gap. The CDR3 covers 14 residues. Supplemented by reference TRBV13 and TRBJ2-7, the full variable domain reads AAGVIQSPRHLIKEKRETATLKCYPIPRHDTVYWYQQGPGQDPQFLISFYEKMQSDKGSIPDRFSAQQFSDYHSELNMSSLELGDSALYFCASSLREQGGEQYFGPGTRLTVT.

The chain recombines TRBV9 with TRBJ1-4, with a weak D call TRBD1 (6 bases). Germline V gene sequence: CDR1 SGDLS, CDR2 YYNGEE. CDR3 length: 15 residues. The germline V and J ends were trimmed by 1 base and 7 bases, with 14 bases remaining between them. The CDR3 nucleotides are TGTGCCAGCAGCGTAAGTTGGGGGCAGGTTGAAAAACTGTTTTTT. Protein sequence: CASSVSWGQVEKLFF. Full variable domain (rest looked up from reference TRBV9 and TRBJ1-4): DSGVTQTPKHLITATGQRVTLRCSPRSGDLSVYWYQQSLDQGLQFLIQYYNGEERAKGNILERFSAQQFPDLHSELNLSSLELGDSALYFCASSVSWGQVEKLFFGSGTQLSVL.

The chain joins TRBV4-1 to TRBJ2-5; TRBD2 matches 10 bases. The CDR3 runs to 21 residues. Trimming cost V 3 bases and J 4 bases; bases outside gene matches: 23. Germline V gives CDR1 MGHRA, CDR2 YSYEKL. This CDR3 reads CASSQANIAGGYPLLRETQYF. In DNA form, the CDR3 reads TGCGCCAGCAGCCAGGCCAACATAGCGGGGGGATACCCCTTGTTAAGAGAGACCCAGTACTTC.

This clone came up a few times. The chain has TRBV4-2 and TRBJ1-5, with D unclear. The CDR3 runs 15 residues. With 2 bases removed from V and 0 bases from J, the gap between germline ends came to 8 bases. Germline CDR1 is LGHNA and CDR2 is YNFKEQ. CDR3 bases: TGTGCCAGCAGCCAACAACAAGATAGCAATCAGCCCCAGCATTTT. Protein sequence: CASSQQQDSNQPQHF.

The V gene is TRBV7-9, the J gene TRBJ1-5, with TRBD1 as a possible D gene (6 bases). In germline, CDR1 is SEHNR, CDR2 FQNEAQ (reference sequence). With 5 bases removed from V and 3 bases from J, the gap between germline ends came to 11 bases. The CDR3 length is 14 residues. CDR3 protein: CASSRAGANQPQHF. The CDR3 DNA reads as TGTGCCAGCAGCCGAGCAGGGGCCAATCAGCCCCAGCATTTT.

The gene calls are TRBV4-2 and TRBJ1-1; no reliable D call. The CDR3 consists of 15 residues. From germline, CDR1 is LGHNA and CDR2 YNFKEQ. Between the trimmed V and J ends, which lost 1 base and 5 bases, there was a span of 14 bases. The CDR3 bases are TGTGCCAGCAGCCAAGTCCTGCGGGAGAGGACTGAAGCTTTCTTT. Translation gives CASSQVLRERTEAFF.

The chain has TRBV3-1 (or the pseudogene TRBV3-2) and TRBJ2-5; 12 bases map to TRBD2. The CDR3 totals 16 residues. V trimming: 4 bases; J trimming: 5 bases; junction bases outside the gene matches: 8. Germline V lookup: CDR1 LGHDT, CDR2 YNNKEL (reference sequence). Here the CDR3 reads CASSPGLAGGSETQYF. CDR3 DNA: TGTGCCAGCAGCCCGGGCCTAGCGGGAGGGTCGGAGACCCAGTACTTC.

This clone appeared once. The gene calls are TRBV6-5 and TRBJ1-2; 7 bases line up with TRBD1. With V trimmed by 10 bases and J by 0 bases, 2 bases remained unmatched. CDR3 length equals 12 residues. Germline assignment: CDR1 MNHEY and CDR2 SVGAGI. CDR3: CANQGANYGYTF. DNA for the CDR3: TGTGCCAACCAGGGGGCTAACTATGGCTACACCTTC.

V and J are TRBV3-1 (or the pseudogene TRBV3-2) and TRBJ1-1; 8 bases are shared with TRBD1. The CDR3 has 16 residues. The germline CDR1 and CDR2 sequences are LGHDT and YNNKEL (reference sequence). V gave up 0 bases and J gave up 4 bases; unmatched junction bases: 7. The CDR3 sequence: CASSQDRTGLSTEAFF. The CDR3 DNA reads as TGTGCCAGCAGCCAAGACCGGACAGGGCTGTCCACTGAAGCTTTCTTT.

The chain combines TRBV5-1 with TRBJ1-1; TRBD1 agrees at 7 bases. Germline-derived CDR1 and CDR2 are SGHRS and YFSETQ. The CDR3 spans 14 residues. The V segment lost 3 bases and the J segment 4 bases; nucleotides outside the gene matches: 6. CDR3 loop: CASSSQGRFTEAFF. As DNA, the CDR3 is TGCGCCAGCAGCTCACAGGGGCGTTTCACTGAAGCTTTCTTT.

The chain couples TRBV10-2 to TRBJ1-6; no definite D call. Germline values: CDR1 WSHSY, CDR2 SAAADI. CDR3 length: 14 residues. V gave up 1 base and J gave up 6 bases, with 7 bases separating them. CDR3 nucleotide sequence: TGCGCCAGCAGTGAGTTACAGATTAATTCACCCCTCCACTTT. Translation gives CASSELQINSPLHF.

The genes are TRBV6-2 or TRBV6-3 and TRBJ1-6; tentative D call: TRBD1 (5 bases). V dropped 5 bases and J dropped 6 bases, with 8 bases sitting between them. The CDR3 has 13 residues. Germline V gene sequence: CDR1 MNHEY, CDR2 SVGEGT. CDR3 in amino acids: CASSPTANSPLHF. The CDR3 nucleotides read TGTGCCAGCAGTCCGACAGCTAATTCACCCCTCCACTTT.